This T cell receptor (beta chain) originates from a study of blood T cell repertoires in COVID-19. Across the study: Acute and convalescent COVID-19 specimens originated in the United States, Italy and Spain.

Repertoires were generated with immunoSEQ multiplex PCR, while TCRdb's copy carries only in-frame clones and drops some. The table lists more than 85,000 clones, over 90% of them singletons. V was shortened by 6 bases and J by 3 bases, with 15 bases between the two germline ends. This CDR3 contains 14 residues. Germline V gene sequence: CDR1 MNHEY, CDR2 SMNVEV (reference sequence). Specimen: peripheral blood. The V gene is TRBV27, the J gene TRBJ2-7; D is perhaps TRBD2 (6 bases). This TCR derives from a man aged 55-75 years with acute or convalescent COVID-19. CDR3 residues: CASRRSGINYEQYF. CDR3 sequence (DNA): TGTGCCAGCAGACGTAGCGGAATCAACTACGAGCAGTACTTC.